Sequencing of this TCR beta chain was carried out in a study of T-cell reconstitution after alpha-beta-depleted transplantation in children. It was with unique molecular identifiers that the TCRbeta library was prepared. One entry per CDR3 protein, called by TCRdb with MiXCR from the PCR reads. The sample records around 230,000 distinct CDR3 sequences, more than 15% being singletons. Note on this clonotype: What it binds is not known.

The study's findings and limits: Diversity and T-cell counts at one year after transplant derived mostly from new T cells. Where some patients showed high TCRbeta diversity at day 60, it came from recipient T cells and thymic progenitors that had survived. As was reported, about two months after transplant, alpha-beta T cells came from several hundred expanded graft clones.

Germline loops: CDR1 SGHTA, CDR2 FQGNSA. The ends were cut back, 2 bases at V and 9 bases at J, with 14 bases in the middle. The CDR3 is 15 residues long. This chain joins TRBV7-2 and TRBJ1-6, with D possibly TRBD1 on 5 matching bases. The sequence was collected from a male patient aged 2 to 10 who had a stem cell transplant for acute lymphoblastic leukemia, so the T cells may come from the graft donor. The sequenced sample was PBMCs, mostly from graft donor cells, obtained 360 days after TCRalphabeta/CD19-depleted stem cell transplant. The CDR3 DNA reads as TGTGCCAGCAGCTTAATGGGGGAGATTACTTCACCCCTCCACTTT. Translation gives CASSLMGEITSPLHF.